This T cell receptor (beta chain) came from a study of sequential checkpoint blockade in melanoma. Study at large: Patients were randomized 1:1 to nivolumab-then-ipilimumab or ipilimumab-then-nivolumab first-line.

The method was immunoSEQ multiplex PCR; TCRdb's version includes in-frame clones alone and lacks a portion of them. The sample consists of 3,800 or so clones, around 56% of them appearing once. Treatment indicated: randomized to nivolumab then ipilimumab (arm A) or the reverse (arm B). From thawed PBMCs, live CD3+CD8+ cells negative for CD19 and CD56 were sorted. V lost 0 bases to trimming and J lost 4 bases, with 7 bases between them. The CDR3 is made up of 13 amino acids. The V gene's germline CDR1 is SGDLS and CDR2 YYNGEE. V usage is TRBV9 and J usage is TRBJ1-2; the D is unclear. The specimen was CD8+ T cells sorted from blood (inferred from file names), collected from a patient given nivolumab and ipilimumab in sequence. The clonotype comes from a human donor with melanoma. The CDR3 DNA reads as TGTGCCAGCAGCGTAGACGGTCCCTATGGCTACACCTTC. Protein sequence: CASSVDGPYGYTF.